This TCR beta chain was identified in a study of blood T cell repertoires in COVID-19. The CDR3 runs to 19 residues. Sequencing was performed with immunoSEQ multiplex PCR; in TCRdb, only in-frame clones are kept and a portion is missing. Here the sample spans some 180,000 clones, more than 60% being singletons. This clone was recorded a few times. This receptor was identified in a middle-aged man who had recovered from COVID-19. The chain combines TRBV12-1 with TRBJ2-6; TRBD2 was called by the table and not checked on the DNA. TRBV12-1 is a documented pseudogene. Sequenced input: peripheral blood. Here the CDR3 DNA reads TGTGCCAGCAGCTTAAGGGAGGGAATGGGGTACTCTGGGGCCAACGTCCTGACTTTC. Protein: CASSLREGMGYSGANVLTF.